This TCR beta chain was obtained from a study of T cells in tumors after PD-1 blockade. The wider study: Each patient got pembrolizumab 200 mg every 3 weeks or cemiplimab 350 mg every 2 weeks.

Points on this clone: At the DNA level, this CDR3 is encoded by other sequences in the same sample as well.

There are 12 residues in the CDR3. Trimming removed 5 bases at V and 1 base at J, with 3 bases between. The germline V gene has CDR1 MNHEY and CDR2 SVGAGI. This table comes from immunoSEQ multiplex PCR, and its TCRdb copy is limited to in-frame clones, with some not included. The table includes 45,000 to 60,000 clones, approximately 79% detected once. The receptor was derived from a human donor with advanced basal cell or squamous cell carcinoma (not recorded which). This chain uses TRBV6-5 with TRBJ2-1; D is unclear. The specimen was PBMCs, collected before anti-PD-1 therapy. CDR3 DNA: TGTGCCAGCAGTCCATCCTACAATGAGCAGTTCTTC. It encodes CASSPSYNEQFF.